The text below deals with one T cell receptor (beta chain). Its antigen remains unidentified. The data are from a study of CD8 T cells in ankylosing spondylitis. Germline CDR1 DFQATT, CDR2 SNEGSKA (reference sequence). The CDR3 is made up of 17 amino acids. The ends lost 3 bases at V and 8 bases at J; junction bases unmatched: 14. MiXCR, run by TCRdb on the 5' RACE reads, gives a single entry per CDR3 protein. The sample has approximately 550,000 distinct CDR3 sequences, roughly 13% seen once. Study results and caveats: Characteristic, it appeared, of ankylosing spondylitis blood was a TCR beta motif of several highly homologous variants.

The rearrangement uses TRBV20-1 and TRBJ2-1, with TRBD2 matching over 12 bases. The sequence derives from a male donor with ankylosing spondylitis. The specimen was blood, either unsorted or a sorted T cell fraction (not recorded which). DNA for the CDR3: TGCAGTGCTAGCCGTTTAAGGACTAGCGGGACTTTGGATGAGCAGTTCTTC. This codes for CSASRLRTSGTLDEQFF.